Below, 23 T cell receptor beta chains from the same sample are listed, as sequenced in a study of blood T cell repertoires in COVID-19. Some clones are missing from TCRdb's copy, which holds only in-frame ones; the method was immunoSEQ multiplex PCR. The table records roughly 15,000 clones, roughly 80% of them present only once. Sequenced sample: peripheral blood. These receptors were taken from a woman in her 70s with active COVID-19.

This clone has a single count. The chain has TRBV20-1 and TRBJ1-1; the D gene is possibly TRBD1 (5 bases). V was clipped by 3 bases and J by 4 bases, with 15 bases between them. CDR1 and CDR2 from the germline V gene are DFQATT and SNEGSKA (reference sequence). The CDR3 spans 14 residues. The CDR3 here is CSASAQVLVTEAFF. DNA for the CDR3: TGCAGTGCTAGTGCACAGGTACTGGTCACTGAAGCTTTCTTT.

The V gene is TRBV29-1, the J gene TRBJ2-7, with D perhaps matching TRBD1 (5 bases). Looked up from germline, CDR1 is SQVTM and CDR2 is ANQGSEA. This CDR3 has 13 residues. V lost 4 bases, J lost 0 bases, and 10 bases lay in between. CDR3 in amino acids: CSVVSDTSYEQYF. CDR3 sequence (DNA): TGCAGCGTTGTATCGGACACCTCCTACGAGCAGTACTTC.

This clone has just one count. Here the CDR3 DNA reads TGTGCCAGCAGACGCTCGAGCGGGATGGAGCAGTTCTTC. Its protein is CASRRSSGMEQFF. The gene calls are TRBV28 and TRBJ2-1; TRBD2 matches at 7 bases. CDR3 length equals 13 residues. V gave up 6 bases and J gave up 10 bases; unmatched junction bases: 9. CDR1 is MDHEN, CDR2 SYDVKM, per germline.

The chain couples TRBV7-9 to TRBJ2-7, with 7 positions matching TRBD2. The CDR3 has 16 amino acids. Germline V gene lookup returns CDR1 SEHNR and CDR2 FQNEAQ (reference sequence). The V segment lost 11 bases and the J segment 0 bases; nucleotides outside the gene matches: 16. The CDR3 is CAVPSGGSIGSYEQYF. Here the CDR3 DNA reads TGTGCCGTCCCTTCGGGGGGATCGATTGGCTCCTACGAGCAGTACTTC. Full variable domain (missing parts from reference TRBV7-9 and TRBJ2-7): DTGVSQNPRHKITKRGQNVTFRCDPISEHNRLYWYRQTLGQGPEFLTYFQNEAQLEKSRLLSDRFSAERPKGSFSTLEIQRTEQGDSAMYLCAVPSGGSIGSYEQYFGPGTRLTVT.

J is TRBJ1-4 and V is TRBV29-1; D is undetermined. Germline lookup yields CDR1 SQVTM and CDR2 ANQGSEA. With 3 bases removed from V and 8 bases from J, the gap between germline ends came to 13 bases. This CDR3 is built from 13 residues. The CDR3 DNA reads TGCAGCGTTGAGGGCGGGGTGGGGGAAAAACTGTTTTTT. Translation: CSVEGGVGEKLFF.

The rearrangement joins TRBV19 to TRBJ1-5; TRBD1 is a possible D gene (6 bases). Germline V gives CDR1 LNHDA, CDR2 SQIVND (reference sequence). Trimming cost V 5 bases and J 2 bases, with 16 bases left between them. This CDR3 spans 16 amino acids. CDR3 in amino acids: CASSAQQGRRNQPQHF. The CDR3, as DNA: TGTGCCAGTAGTGCGCAACAGGGTAGGCGCAATCAGCCCCAGCATTTT.

In nucleotides, the CDR3 is TGTGCCAGCAGTTACGGTATGGCGGGATTGGACTACGAGCAGTACTTC. This codes for CASSYGMAGLDYEQYF. The chain links TRBV6-8 to TRBJ2-7; tentatively, D is TRBD2 (6 bases). CDR1 MNHGY and CDR2 SAAAGT come from the germline V gene. The CDR3 has 16 amino acids. V was trimmed by 2 bases and J by 3 bases, leaving 17 bases between them.

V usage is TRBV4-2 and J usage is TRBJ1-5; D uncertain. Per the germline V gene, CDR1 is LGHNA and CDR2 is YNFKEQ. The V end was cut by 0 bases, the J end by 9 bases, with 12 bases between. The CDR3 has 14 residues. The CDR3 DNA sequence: TGTGCCAGCAGCCAAGAGTCGAACCTAGGGCCCCAGCATTTT. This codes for CASSQESNLGPQHF.

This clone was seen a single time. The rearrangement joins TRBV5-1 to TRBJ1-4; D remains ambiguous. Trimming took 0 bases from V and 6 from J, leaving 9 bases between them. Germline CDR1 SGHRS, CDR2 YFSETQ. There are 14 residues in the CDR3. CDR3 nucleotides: TGCGCCAGCAGCTTGGCCTTGCCAGATGAAAAACTGTTTTTT. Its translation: CASSLALPDEKLFF.

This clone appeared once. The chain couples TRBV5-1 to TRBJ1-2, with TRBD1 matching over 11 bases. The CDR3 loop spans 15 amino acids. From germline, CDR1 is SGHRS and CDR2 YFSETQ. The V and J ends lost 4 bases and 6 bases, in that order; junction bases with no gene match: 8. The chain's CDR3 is CASSHSRDRGNGYTF. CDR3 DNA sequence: TGCGCCAGCAGCCATTCCCGGGACAGGGGGAATGGCTACACCTTC.

CDR3 sequence reads: CASSLTGNSETQYF. DNA for the CDR3: TGTGCCAGCAGCCTAACAGGGAATTCGGAGACCCAGTACTTC. The J gene is TRBJ2-5, the V gene TRBV7-9; D possibly corresponds to TRBD1 (6 bases). Trimming stripped 5 bases from V and 5 bases from J, with 15 bases between. Germline CDR1 SEHNR, CDR2 FQNEAQ (reference sequence). This CDR3 is built from 14 residues.

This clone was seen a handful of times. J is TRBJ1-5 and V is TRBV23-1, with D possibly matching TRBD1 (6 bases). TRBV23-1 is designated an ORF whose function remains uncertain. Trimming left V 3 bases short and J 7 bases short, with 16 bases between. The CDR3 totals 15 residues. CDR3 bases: TGCGCCAGCAGTCATTTAGGACAGATAAAACAGCCCCAGCATTTT. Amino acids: CASSHLGQIKQPQHF.

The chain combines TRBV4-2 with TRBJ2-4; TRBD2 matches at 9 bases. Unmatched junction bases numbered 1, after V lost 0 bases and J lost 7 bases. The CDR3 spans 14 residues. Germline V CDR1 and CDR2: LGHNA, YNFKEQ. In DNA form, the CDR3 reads TGTGCCAGCAGCCAAGATAGCGGGAGCAACATTCAGTACTTC. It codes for CASSQDSGSNIQYF.

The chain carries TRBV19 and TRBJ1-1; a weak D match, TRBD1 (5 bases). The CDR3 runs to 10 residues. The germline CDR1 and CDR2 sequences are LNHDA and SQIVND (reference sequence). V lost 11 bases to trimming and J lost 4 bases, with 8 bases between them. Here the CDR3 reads CASGGTEAFF. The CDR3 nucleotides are TGTGCCTCCGGGGGCACTGAAGCTTTCTTT.

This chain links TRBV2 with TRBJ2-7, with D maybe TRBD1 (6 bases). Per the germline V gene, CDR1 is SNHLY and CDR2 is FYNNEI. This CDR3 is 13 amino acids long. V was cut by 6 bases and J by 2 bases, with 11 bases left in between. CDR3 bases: TGTGCCAGCAGAGCACAGGGTACCTACGAGCAGTACTTC. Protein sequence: CASRAQGTYEQYF.

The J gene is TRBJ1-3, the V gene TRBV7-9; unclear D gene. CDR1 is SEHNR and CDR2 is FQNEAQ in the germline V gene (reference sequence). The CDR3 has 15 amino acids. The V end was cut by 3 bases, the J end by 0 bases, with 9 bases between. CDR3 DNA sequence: TGTGCCAGCAGCTTCGGACTGATCTCTGGAAACACCATATATTTT. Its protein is CASSFGLISGNTIYF. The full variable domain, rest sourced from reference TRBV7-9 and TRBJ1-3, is DTGVSQNPRHKITKRGQNVTFRCDPISEHNRLYWYRQTLGQGPEFLTYFQNEAQLEKSRLLSDRFSAERPKGSFSTLEIQRTEQGDSAMYLCASSFGLISGNTIYFGEGSWLTVV.

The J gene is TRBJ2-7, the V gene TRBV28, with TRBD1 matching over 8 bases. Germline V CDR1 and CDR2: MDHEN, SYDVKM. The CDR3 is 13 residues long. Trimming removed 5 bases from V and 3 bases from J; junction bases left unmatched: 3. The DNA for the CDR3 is TGTGCCAGCAGTCGACAGGGGAGCTACGAGCAGTACTTC. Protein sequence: CASSRQGSYEQYF.

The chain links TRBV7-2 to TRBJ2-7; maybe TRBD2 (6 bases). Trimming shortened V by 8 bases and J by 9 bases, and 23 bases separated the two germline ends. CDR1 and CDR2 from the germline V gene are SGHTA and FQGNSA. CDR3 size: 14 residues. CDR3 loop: CASGPGGNLRGQYF. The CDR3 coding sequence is TGTGCCAGCGGCCCTGGCGGGAATCTAAGAGGGCAGTACTTC.

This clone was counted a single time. DNA of the CDR3: TGTGCCAGCAGTCGGACTAGCGGCCCTGGGGCCACCGAGCAGTACTTC. Protein sequence: CASSRTSGPGATEQYF. V and J are TRBV6-2 or TRBV6-3 and TRBJ2-7; TRBD2 matches 10 bases. The germline V gene has CDR1 MNHEY and CDR2 SVGEGT. Unmatched junction bases numbered 13, after V lost 5 bases and J lost 6 bases. This CDR3 is 16 amino acids long.

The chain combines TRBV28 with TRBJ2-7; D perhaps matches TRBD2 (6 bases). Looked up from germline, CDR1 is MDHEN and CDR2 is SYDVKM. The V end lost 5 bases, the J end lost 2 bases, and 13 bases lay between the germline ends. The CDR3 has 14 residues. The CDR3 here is CASSKGLPPYEQYF. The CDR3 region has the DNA TGTGCCAGCAGTAAAGGACTACCCCCCTACGAGCAGTACTTC.

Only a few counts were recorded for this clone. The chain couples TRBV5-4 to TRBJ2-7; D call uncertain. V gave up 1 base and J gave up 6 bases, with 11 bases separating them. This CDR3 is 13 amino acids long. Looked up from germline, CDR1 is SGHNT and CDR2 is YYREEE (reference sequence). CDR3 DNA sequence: TGTGCCAGCAGCTTGACCGTATTTAGCGAGCAGTACTTC. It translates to CASSLTVFSEQYF.

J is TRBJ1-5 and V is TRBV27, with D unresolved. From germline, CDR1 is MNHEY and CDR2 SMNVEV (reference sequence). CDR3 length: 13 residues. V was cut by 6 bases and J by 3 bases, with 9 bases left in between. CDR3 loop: CASSTQFNQPQHF. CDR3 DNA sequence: TGTGCCAGCAGCACCCAGTTCAATCAGCCCCAGCATTTT.

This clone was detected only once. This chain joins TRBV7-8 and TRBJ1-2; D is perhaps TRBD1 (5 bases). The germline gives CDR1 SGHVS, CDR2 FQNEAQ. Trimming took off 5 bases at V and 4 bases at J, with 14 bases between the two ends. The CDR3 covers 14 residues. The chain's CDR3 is CASSRDGGFYGYTF. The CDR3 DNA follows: TGTGCCAGCAGCCGGGACGGGGGATTCTATGGCTACACCTTC.